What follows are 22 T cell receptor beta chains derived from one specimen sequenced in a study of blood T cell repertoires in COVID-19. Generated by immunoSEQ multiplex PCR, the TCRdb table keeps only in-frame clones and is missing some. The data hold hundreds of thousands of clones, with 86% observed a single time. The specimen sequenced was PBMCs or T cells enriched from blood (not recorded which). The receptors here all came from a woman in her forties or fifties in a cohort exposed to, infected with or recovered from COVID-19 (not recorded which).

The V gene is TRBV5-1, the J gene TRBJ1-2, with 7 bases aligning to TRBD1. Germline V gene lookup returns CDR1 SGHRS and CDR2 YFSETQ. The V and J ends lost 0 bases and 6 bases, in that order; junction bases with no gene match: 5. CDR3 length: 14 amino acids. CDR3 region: CASSLVYRGNGYTF. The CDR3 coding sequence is TGCGCCAGCAGCTTGGTTTACAGGGGTAATGGCTACACCTTC. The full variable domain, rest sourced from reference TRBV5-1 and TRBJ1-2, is KAGVTQTPRYLIKTRGQQVTLSCSPISGHRSVSWYQQTPGQGLQFLFEYFSETQRNKGNFPGRFSGRQFSNSRSEMNVSTLELGDSALYLCASSLVYRGNGYTFGSGTRLTVV.

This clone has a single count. Here the CDR3 DNA reads TGCGCCAGCAGCCAAGGGCAGGGCCAAGAGACCCAGTACTTC. It translates to CASSQGQGQETQYF. The V call is TRBV5-1, the J call TRBJ2-5, with D maybe TRBD1 (5 bases). In germline, CDR1 is SGHRS, CDR2 YFSETQ. CDR3 length equals 14 residues. Trimming removed 4 bases from V and 1 base from J, with 11 bases in between.

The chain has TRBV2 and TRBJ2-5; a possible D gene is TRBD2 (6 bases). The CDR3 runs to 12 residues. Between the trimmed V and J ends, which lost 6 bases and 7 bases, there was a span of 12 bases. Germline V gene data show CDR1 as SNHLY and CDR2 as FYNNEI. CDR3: CASRGDGGTQYF. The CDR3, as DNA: TGTGCCAGCAGGGGAGACGGGGGGACCCAGTACTTC.

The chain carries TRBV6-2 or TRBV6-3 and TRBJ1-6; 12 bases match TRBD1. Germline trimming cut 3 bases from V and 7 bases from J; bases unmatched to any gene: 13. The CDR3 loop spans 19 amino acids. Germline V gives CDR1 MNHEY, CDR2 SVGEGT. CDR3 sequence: CASSYDPGQGALRNSPLHF. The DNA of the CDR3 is TGTGCCAGCAGTTATGATCCGGGACAGGGGGCATTAAGAAATTCACCCCTCCACTTT.

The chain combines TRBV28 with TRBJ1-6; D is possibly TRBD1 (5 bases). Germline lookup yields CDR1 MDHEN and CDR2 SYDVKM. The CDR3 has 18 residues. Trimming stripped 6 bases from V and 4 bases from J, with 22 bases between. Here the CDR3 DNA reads TGTGCCAGCAGGGTAGGGGCGCAACAGATGCCTTATAATTCACCCCTCCACTTT. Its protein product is CASRVGAQQMPYNSPLHF.

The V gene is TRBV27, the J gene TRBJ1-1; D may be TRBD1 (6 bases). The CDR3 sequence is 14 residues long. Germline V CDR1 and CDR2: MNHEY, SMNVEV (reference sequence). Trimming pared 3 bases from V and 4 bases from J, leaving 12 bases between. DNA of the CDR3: TGTGCCAGCAGTTTTGGTCAGGGGTTCACTGAAGCTTTCTTT. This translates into CASSFGQGFTEAFF.

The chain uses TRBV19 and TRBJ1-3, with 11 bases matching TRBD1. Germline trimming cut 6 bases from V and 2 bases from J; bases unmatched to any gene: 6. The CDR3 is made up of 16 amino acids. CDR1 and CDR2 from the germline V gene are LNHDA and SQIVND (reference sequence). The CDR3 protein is CASSRDRGYAGNTIYF. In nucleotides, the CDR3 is TGTGCCAGTAGCCGGGACAGGGGGTACGCTGGAAACACCATATATTTT.

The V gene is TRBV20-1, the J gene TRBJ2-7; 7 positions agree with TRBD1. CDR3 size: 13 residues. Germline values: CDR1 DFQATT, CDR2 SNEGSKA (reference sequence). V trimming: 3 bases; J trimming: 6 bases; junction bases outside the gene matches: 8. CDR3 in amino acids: CSASTGDGLEQYF. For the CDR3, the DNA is TGCAGTGCTAGTACAGGGGACGGGCTCGAGCAGTACTTC.

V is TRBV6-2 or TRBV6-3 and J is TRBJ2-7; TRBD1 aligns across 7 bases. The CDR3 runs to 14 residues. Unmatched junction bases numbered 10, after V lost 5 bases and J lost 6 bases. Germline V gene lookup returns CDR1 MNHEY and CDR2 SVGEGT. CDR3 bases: TGTGCCAGCAGTGACAGACAGGGAACTGGCGAGCAGTACTTC. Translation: CASSDRQGTGEQYF.

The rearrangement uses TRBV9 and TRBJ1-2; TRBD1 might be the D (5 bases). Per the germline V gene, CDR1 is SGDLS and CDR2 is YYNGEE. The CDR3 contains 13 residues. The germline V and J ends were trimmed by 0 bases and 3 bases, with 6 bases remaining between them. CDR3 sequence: CASSVGGDYGYTF. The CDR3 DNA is TGTGCCAGCAGCGTAGGGGGCGACTATGGCTACACCTTC.

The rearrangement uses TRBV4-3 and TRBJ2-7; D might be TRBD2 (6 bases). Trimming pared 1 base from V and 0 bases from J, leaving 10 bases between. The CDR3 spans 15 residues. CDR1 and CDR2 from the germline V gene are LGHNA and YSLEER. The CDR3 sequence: CASSQGPGDSYEQYF. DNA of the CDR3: TGCGCCAGCAGCCAAGGGCCGGGGGACTCCTACGAGCAGTACTTC.

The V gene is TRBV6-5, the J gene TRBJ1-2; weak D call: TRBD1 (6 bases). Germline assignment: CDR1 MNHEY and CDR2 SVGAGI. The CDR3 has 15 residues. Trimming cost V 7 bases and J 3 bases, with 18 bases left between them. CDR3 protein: CASTQVGAGDYGYTF. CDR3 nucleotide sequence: TGTGCCAGCACCCAGGTGGGGGCTGGCGACTATGGCTACACCTTC.

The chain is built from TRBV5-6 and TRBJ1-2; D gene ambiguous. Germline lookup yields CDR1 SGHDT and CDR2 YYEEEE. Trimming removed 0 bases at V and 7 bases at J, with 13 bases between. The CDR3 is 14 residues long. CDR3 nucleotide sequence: TGTGCCAGCAGCTTGGCCCAGATCAGAGGTGGCTACACCTTC. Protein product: CASSLAQIRGGYTF.

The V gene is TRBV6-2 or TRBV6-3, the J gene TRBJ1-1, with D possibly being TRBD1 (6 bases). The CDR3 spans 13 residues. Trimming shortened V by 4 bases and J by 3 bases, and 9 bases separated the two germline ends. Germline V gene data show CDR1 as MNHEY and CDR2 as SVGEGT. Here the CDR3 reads CASSFNRDTEAFF. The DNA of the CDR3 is TGTGCCAGCAGTTTCAACAGGGACACTGAAGCTTTCTTT.

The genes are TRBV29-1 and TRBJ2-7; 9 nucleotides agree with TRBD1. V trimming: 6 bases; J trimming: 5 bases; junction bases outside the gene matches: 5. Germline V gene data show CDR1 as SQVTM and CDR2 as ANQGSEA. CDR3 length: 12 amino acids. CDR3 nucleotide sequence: TGCAGCGTGACCGGGACAGGGAACGAGCAGTACTTC. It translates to CSVTGTGNEQYF.

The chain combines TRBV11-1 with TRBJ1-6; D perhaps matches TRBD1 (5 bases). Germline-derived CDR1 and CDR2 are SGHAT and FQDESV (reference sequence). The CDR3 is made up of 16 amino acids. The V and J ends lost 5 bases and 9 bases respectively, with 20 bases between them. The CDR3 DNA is TGTGCCAGCAGCGTAGGGTTCCAGGGAGGCGGTTCACCCCTCCACTTT. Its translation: CASSVGFQGGGSPLHF.

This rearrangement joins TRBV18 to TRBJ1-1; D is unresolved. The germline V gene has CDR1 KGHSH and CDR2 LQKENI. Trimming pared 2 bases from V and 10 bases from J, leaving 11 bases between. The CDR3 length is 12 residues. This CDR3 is CASSPDREGAFF. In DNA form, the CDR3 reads TGTGCCAGCTCACCAGATCGGGAAGGAGCTTTCTTT.

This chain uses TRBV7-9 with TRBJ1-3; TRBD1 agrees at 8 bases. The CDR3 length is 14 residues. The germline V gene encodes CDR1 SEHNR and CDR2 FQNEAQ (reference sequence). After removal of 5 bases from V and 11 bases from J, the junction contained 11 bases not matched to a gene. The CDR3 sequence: CASSPPSDRESIYF. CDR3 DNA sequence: TGTGCCAGCAGCCCACCCTCGGACAGGGAGTCCATATATTTT.

The CDR3 region is CSVSPGGNQPQHF. The CDR3 DNA is TGCAGCGTTTCTCCGGGGGGCAATCAGCCCCAGCATTTT. The rearrangement uses TRBV29-1 and TRBJ1-5; D perhaps matches TRBD1 (5 bases). With 5 bases removed from V and 2 bases from J, the gap between germline ends came to 10 bases. The CDR3 has 13 amino acids. The germline CDR1 and CDR2 sequences are SQVTM and ANQGSEA.

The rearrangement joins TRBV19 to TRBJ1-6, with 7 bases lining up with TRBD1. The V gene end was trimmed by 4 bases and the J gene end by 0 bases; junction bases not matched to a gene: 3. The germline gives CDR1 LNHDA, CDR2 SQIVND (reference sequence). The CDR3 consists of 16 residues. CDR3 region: CASSTRQGSYNSPLHF. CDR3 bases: TGTGCCAGTAGTACCCGACAGGGCTCCTATAATTCACCCCTCCACTTT.

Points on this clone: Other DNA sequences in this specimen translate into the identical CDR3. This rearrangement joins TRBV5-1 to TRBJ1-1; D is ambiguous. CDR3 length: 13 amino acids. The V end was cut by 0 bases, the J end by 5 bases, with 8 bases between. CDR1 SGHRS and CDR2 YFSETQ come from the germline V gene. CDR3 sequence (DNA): TGCGCCAGCAGCTTGGCAGGAAGGACTGAAGCTTTCTTT. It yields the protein CASSLAGRTEAFF.

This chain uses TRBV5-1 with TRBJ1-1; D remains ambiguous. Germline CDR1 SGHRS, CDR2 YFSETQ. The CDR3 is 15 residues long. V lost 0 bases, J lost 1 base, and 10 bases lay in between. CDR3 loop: CASSLVAPGNTEAFF. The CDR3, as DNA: TGCGCCAGCAGCTTGGTCGCCCCGGGGAACACTGAAGCTTTCTTT.